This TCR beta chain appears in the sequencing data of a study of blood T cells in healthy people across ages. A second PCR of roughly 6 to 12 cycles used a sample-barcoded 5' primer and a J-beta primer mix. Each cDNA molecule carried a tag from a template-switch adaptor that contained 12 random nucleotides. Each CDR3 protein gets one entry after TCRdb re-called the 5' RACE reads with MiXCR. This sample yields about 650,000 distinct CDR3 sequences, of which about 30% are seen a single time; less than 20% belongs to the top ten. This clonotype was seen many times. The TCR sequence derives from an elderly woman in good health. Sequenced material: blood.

The CDR3 loop is CASSLGRGALVYEQYF. The CDR3 coding sequence is TGTGCCAGCAGCTTAGGCAGGGGGGCCCTTGTCTACGAGCAGTACTTC. The J gene is TRBJ2-7, the V gene TRBV13, with D possibly matching TRBD1 (7 bases). This CDR3 contains 16 residues. Germline CDR1 PRHDT, CDR2 FYEKMQ (reference sequence). V gave up 0 bases and J gave up 3 bases, with 15 bases separating them.